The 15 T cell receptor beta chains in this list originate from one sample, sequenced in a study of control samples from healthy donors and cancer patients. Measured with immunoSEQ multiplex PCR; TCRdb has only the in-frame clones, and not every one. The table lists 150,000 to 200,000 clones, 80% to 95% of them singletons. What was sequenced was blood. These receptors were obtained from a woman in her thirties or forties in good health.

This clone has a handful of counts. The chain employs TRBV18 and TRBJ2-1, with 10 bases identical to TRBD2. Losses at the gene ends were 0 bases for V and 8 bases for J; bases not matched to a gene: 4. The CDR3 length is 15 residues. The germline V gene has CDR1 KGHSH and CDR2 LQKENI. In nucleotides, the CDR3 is TGTGCCAGCTCACCACCTGCTAGCGGGGGCTATGAGCAGTTCTTC. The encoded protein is CASSPPASGGYEQFF.

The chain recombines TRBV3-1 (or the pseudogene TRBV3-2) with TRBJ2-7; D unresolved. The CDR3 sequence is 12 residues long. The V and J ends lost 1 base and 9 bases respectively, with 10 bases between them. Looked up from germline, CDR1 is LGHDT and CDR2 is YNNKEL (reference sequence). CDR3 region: CASSQGPAGQYF. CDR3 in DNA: TGTGCCAGCAGCCAAGGCCCCGCTGGGCAGTACTTC.

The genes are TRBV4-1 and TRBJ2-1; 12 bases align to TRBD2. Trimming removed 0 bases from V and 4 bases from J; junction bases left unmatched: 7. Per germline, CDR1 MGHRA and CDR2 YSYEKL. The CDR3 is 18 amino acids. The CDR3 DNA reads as TGCGCCAGCAGCCAAGAGACCCTAGCGGGGGGGCGTTACAATGAGCAGTTCTTC. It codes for CASSQETLAGGRYNEQFF.

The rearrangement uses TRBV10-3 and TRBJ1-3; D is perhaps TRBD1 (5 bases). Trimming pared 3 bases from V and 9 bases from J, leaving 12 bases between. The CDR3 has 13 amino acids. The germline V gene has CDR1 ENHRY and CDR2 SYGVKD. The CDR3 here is CAISDGTPGTIYF. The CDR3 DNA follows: TGTGCCATCAGTGACGGGACCCCGGGCACCATATATTTT.

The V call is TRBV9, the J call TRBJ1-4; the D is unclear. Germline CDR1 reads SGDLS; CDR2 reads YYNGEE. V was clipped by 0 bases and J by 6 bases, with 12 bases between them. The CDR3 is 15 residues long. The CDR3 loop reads CASSVGGGRDEKLFF. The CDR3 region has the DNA TGTGCCAGCAGCGTAGGGGGAGGAAGGGATGAAAAACTGTTTTTT.

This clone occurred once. The CDR3 DNA reads TGCGCCAGCAGTGCCCCCCCCGGGACAGGGGTGTCAGCCACTGAAGCTTTCTTT. Translated, it gives CASSAPPGTGVSATEAFF. The chain uses TRBV10-1 and TRBJ1-1, with 10 bases aligning to TRBD1. With V trimmed by 4 bases and J by 4 bases, 15 bases remained unmatched. The CDR3 runs to 18 residues. Germline CDR1 WNHNN, CDR2 SYGVQD (reference sequence).

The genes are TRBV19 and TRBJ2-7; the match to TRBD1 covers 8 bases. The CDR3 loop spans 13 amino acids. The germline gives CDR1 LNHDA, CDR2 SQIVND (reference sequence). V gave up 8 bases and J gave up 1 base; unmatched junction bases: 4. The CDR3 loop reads CASATGVSYEQYF. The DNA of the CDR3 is TGTGCCAGTGCGACAGGGGTTTCCTACGAGCAGTACTTC.

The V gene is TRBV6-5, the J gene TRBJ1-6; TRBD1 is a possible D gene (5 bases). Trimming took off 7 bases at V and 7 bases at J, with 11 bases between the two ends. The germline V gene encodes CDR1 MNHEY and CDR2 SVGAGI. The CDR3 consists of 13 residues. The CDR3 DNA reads TGTGCCAGCACAGACAGCAGAAATTCACCCCTCCACTTT. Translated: CASTDSRNSPLHF.

The CDR3 spells CASSLARGAGELFF. The CDR3, as DNA: TGTGCCAGCAGCTTAGCTCGGGGAGCCGGGGAGCTGTTTTTT. The J gene is TRBJ2-2, the V gene TRBV11-2, with D possibly being TRBD2 (5 bases). CDR1 is SGHAT and CDR2 is FQNNGV in the germline V gene. The CDR3 sequence is 14 residues long. V was cut by 1 base and J by 6 bases, with 9 bases left in between.

CDR3 in amino acids: CASSEVVDPIPDTQYF. The CDR3, as DNA: TGTGCCAGCAGTGAAGTTGTGGATCCTATCCCGGATACGCAGTATTTT. This chain links TRBV6-1 with TRBJ2-3, with unresolved D. Germline V gives CDR1 MNHNS, CDR2 SASEGT. CDR3 size: 16 residues. Trimming took 1 base from V and 6 from J, leaving 17 bases between them.

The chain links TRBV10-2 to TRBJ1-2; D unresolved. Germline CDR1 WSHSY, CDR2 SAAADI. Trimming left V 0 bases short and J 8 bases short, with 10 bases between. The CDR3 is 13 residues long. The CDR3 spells CASSESGSGGYTF. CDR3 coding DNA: TGCGCCAGCAGTGAGTCGGGGAGTGGAGGCTACACCTTC.

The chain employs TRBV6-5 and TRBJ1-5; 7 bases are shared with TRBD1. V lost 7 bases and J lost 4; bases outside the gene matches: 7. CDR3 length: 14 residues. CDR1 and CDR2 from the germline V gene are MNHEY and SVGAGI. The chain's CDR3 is CASKWTGPNQPQHF. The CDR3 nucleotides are TGTGCCAGCAAGTGGACAGGCCCTAATCAGCCCCAGCATTTT.

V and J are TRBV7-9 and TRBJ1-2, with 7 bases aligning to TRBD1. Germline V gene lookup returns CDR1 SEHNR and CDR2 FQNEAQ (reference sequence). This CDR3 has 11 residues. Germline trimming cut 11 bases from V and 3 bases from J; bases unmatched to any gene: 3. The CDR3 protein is CAGQDHYGYTF. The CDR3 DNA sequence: TGTGCCGGACAGGATCACTATGGCTACACCTTC.

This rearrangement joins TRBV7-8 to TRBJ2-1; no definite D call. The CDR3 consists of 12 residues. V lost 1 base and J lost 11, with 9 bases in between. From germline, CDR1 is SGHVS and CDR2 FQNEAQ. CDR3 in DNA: TGTGCCAGCAGCTTAGAAGGGATTAAGCAGTTCTTC. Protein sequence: CASSLEGIKQFF.

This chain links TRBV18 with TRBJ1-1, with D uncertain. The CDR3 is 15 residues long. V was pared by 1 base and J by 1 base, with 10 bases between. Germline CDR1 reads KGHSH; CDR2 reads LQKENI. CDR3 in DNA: TGTGCCAGCTCACCACTTCCCGCGGGGAACACTGAAGCTTTCTTT. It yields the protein CASSPLPAGNTEAFF.